The 24 T cell receptor beta chains reported below all come from one sample, sequenced in a study of CD8+ T cells in alopecia areata. The treatment was: oral pan-JAK inhibitor, 5-10 mg twice daily. Reverse transcription of extracted RNA yielded cDNA, which provided the sequencing template. Sequencing used immunoSEQ multiplex PCR; TCRdb keeps in-frame clones, though not all of them. The table has 150,000 or so clones, about 51% seen once. The sample consisted of CD8+ T cells sorted from blood, taken at week 4, from a patient treated with tofacitinib. These receptors came from a human donor with alopecia areata.

The chain recombines TRBV27 with TRBJ2-7, with D unresolved. V dropped 1 base and J dropped 6 bases, with 10 bases sitting between them. This CDR3 region has 13 residues. Germline V gene sequence: CDR1 MNHEY, CDR2 SMNVEV (reference sequence). The CDR3 protein is CASSLLTGPEQYF. The CDR3 nucleotides are TGTGCCAGCAGTTTATTGACCGGGCCCGAGCAGTACTTC.

The chain couples TRBV13 to TRBJ1-4, with D unresolved. CDR1 PRHDT and CDR2 FYEKMQ come from the germline V gene (reference sequence). This CDR3 spans 13 amino acids. V was cut by 10 bases and J by 1 base, with 10 bases left in between. CDR3: CATTEGTNEKLFF. The CDR3 coding sequence is TGTGCCACCACAGAAGGAACTAATGAAAAACTGTTTTTT.

V and J are TRBV14 and TRBJ2-1; 7 nucleotides agree with TRBD2. CDR1 is SGHDN and CDR2 is FVKESK in the germline V gene. The V gene end was trimmed by 0 bases and the J gene end by 15 bases; junction bases not matched to a gene: 8. CDR3 length: 13 residues. CDR3 bases: TGTGCCAGCAGCCAAGATCTACGGGGGGATAGGTTCTTC. Protein product: CASSQDLRGDRFF.

This clone has more than one count but fewer than ten. The V call is TRBV5-4, the J call TRBJ2-7; the D is unclear. The V end lost 1 base, the J end lost 7 bases, and 12 bases lay between the germline ends. This CDR3 contains 13 residues. CDR1 is SGHNT, CDR2 YYREEE, per germline (reference sequence). The CDR3 region is CASSLSPVREQYF. CDR3 nucleotide sequence: TGTGCCAGCAGCTTGAGCCCGGTGAGGGAGCAGTACTTC. Drawing the rest from reference TRBV5-4 and TRBJ2-7, the complete variable domain is ETGVTQSPTHLIKTRGQQVTLRCSSQSGHNTVSWYQQALGQGPQFIFQYYREEENGRGNFPPRFSGLQFPNYSSELNVNALELDDSALYLCASSLSPVREQYFGPGTRLTVT.

The chain uses TRBV13 and TRBJ2-1; D gene uncertain. The V and J ends lost 2 bases and 5 bases respectively, with 10 bases between them. The CDR3 totals 14 residues. Germline values: CDR1 PRHDT, CDR2 FYEKMQ (reference sequence). CDR3 sequence: CASSLRGPDNEQFF. The CDR3 nucleotides read TGTGCCAGCAGCTTACGAGGTCCGGACAATGAGCAGTTCTTC.

This CDR3 is CASSQVSGGRFF. CDR3 coding DNA: TGCGCCAGCAGCCAAGTGTCAGGCGGCCGTTTCTTT. The chain links TRBV4-1 to TRBJ1-1; D unclear. Deletions cut 1 base from V and 13 bases from J, with 13 bases between. Germline lookup yields CDR1 MGHRA and CDR2 YSYEKL. The CDR3 sequence is 12 residues long.

The chain uses TRBV12-5 and TRBJ2-3; D is uncertain. The CDR3 is 12 amino acids. Germline CDR1 and CDR2: LGHNT and FRNRAP. Between the trimmed V and J ends, which lost 2 bases and 6 bases, there was a span of 6 bases. The DNA of the CDR3 is TGTGCTAGTGGTTTGTTTGTGGATACGCAGTATTTT. Translating it yields CASGLFVDTQYF.

The V call is TRBV9, the J call TRBJ2-5; a possible D gene is TRBD2 (6 bases). Per the germline V gene, CDR1 is SGDLS and CDR2 is YYNGEE. CDR3 length: 12 residues. Trimming pared 3 bases from V and 6 bases from J, leaving 9 bases between. Here the CDR3 DNA reads TGTGCCAGCAGCGGACGGGGGAAGACCCAGTACTTC. Translated: CASSGRGKTQYF.

V and J are TRBV25-1 and TRBJ1-4; D remains ambiguous. The CDR3 is 11 amino acids. The V gene's germline CDR1 is MGHDK and CDR2 SYGVNS. Trimming removed 6 bases at V and 8 bases at J, with 7 bases between. Here the CDR3 DNA reads TGTGCCAGCAGGGCTGCGGAAAAACTGTTTTTT. The encoded protein is CASRAAEKLFF.

This clone was found a few times. This chain links TRBV19 with TRBJ2-7, with 7 bases matching TRBD1. The CDR3 spans 14 residues. The germline CDR1 and CDR2 sequences are LNHDA and SQIVND (reference sequence). The junction had 10 bases not matched to a gene; V was cut back by 7 bases and J by 4 bases. CDR3: CASKTAGTAYEQYF. The CDR3 DNA reads as TGTGCCAGTAAAACGGCAGGGACAGCATACGAGCAGTACTTC.

This sequence joins TRBV9 and TRBJ2-2, with D unresolved. The germline V gene encodes CDR1 SGDLS and CDR2 YYNGEE. The V end lost 7 bases, the J end lost 0 bases, and 10 bases lay between the germline ends. The CDR3 contains 14 residues. CDR3 sequence (DNA): TGTGCCAGCGAGGCGATAGCGAACACCGGGGAGCTGTTTTTT. Its protein product is CASEAIANTGELFF.

This clone was detected many times. The J gene is TRBJ2-1, the V gene TRBV11-1; D might be TRBD1 (5 bases). Per germline, CDR1 SGHAT and CDR2 FQDESV (reference sequence). The CDR3 contains 15 residues. The V gene lost 1 base and the J gene lost 7 bases, with 14 bases spanning the gap. CDR3 sequence reads: CASSLDVVGRNEQFF. For the CDR3, the DNA is TGTGCCAGCAGCTTAGATGTTGTGGGGCGTAATGAGCAGTTCTTC.

This clone was seen a handful of times. This chain connects TRBV5-6 to TRBJ2-1, with D maybe TRBD2 (6 bases). The length of the CDR3 is 14 residues. The V and J ends lost 4 bases and 4 bases respectively, with 12 bases between them. Germline loops: CDR1 SGHDT, CDR2 YYEEEE. CDR3 in amino acids: CASSLVAGYNEQFF. The CDR3 DNA sequence: TGTGCCAGCAGCCTTGTCGCGGGGTACAATGAGCAGTTCTTC.

The J gene is TRBJ1-5, the V gene TRBV19; D uncertain. V lost 7 bases to trimming and J lost 3 bases, with 13 bases between them. The CDR3 spans 14 residues. CDR1 LNHDA and CDR2 SQIVND come from the germline V gene (reference sequence). The CDR3 sequence is CASIAREINQPQHF. CDR3 coding DNA: TGTGCCAGTATCGCAAGGGAGATCAATCAGCCCCAGCATTTT.

The chain uses TRBV19 and TRBJ1-1; D gene uncertain. The germline V gene has CDR1 LNHDA and CDR2 SQIVND (reference sequence). The CDR3 spans 11 residues. Trimming took off 9 bases at V and 5 bases at J, with 10 bases between the two ends. As DNA, the CDR3 is TGTGCCAGCGGCTCGAGGACTGAAGCTTTCTTT. Its protein is CASGSRTEAFF.

The J gene is TRBJ1-1, the V gene TRBV2; D not certain. The CDR3 is 16 amino acids. Trimming took off 7 bases at V and 6 bases at J, with 24 bases between the two ends. Germline V CDR1 and CDR2: SNHLY, FYNNEI. The CDR3 DNA follows: TGTGCCAGCAAGTTAGAGGTGGACGGTGATATCGCTGAAGCTTTCTTT. Amino acid sequence: CASKLEVDGDIAEAFF.

This clone has only a few counts. The chain carries TRBV5-6 and TRBJ2-5; 8 positions agree with TRBD2. The CDR3 consists of 15 residues. The germline CDR1 and CDR2 sequences are SGHDT and YYEEEE. Trimming took 6 bases from V and 1 from J; bases not matched to a gene: 8. CDR3 protein: CASIKRAGAQETQYF. CDR3 DNA sequence: TGTGCCAGCATCAAACGAGCGGGGGCCCAAGAGACCCAGTACTTC.

The chain couples TRBV7-9 to TRBJ2-7, with 11 bases lining up with TRBD1. The germline V gene encodes CDR1 SEHNR and CDR2 FQNEAQ (reference sequence). CDR3 length: 15 residues. V lost 2 bases to trimming and J lost 2 bases; unmatched junction nucleotides: 2. The DNA for the CDR3 is TGTGCCAGCAGCTTATGGGACAGGGGGGCCTACGAGCAGTACTTC. This translates into CASSLWDRGAYEQYF. The whole variable domain, filled in from reference TRBV7-9 and TRBJ2-7, reads DTGVSQNPRHKITKRGQNVTFRCDPISEHNRLYWYRQTLGQGPEFLTYFQNEAQLEKSRLLSDRFSAERPKGSFSTLEIQRTEQGDSAMYLCASSLWDRGAYEQYFGPGTRLTVT.

Ten or more counts support this clone. CDR3 in DNA: TGCGCCAGCAGCCGCCTTTATTCCGGGACCTACTATGGCTACACCTTC. It yields the protein CASSRLYSGTYYGYTF. This chain links TRBV5-1 with TRBJ1-2, with a weak D call TRBD1 (5 bases). Germline V gene sequence: CDR1 SGHRS, CDR2 YFSETQ. V lost 4 bases and J 3 bases, leaving 19 bases between the germline ends. The CDR3 is made up of 16 amino acids.

The chain employs TRBV25-1 and TRBJ2-5; D tentatively reads TRBD1 or TRBD2 (6 bases each). Trimming left V 2 bases short and J 4 bases short, with 14 bases between. The V gene's germline CDR1 is MGHDK and CDR2 SYGVNS. The CDR3 runs to 15 residues. The CDR3 DNA is TGTGCCAGCAGTGAAGGGGGGCAGGGAGCAGAGACCCAGTACTTC. It specifies CASSEGGQGAETQYF.

V gene TRBV4-3 combines with J gene TRBJ2-2; D possibly corresponds to TRBD2 (6 bases). CDR3 size: 14 residues. CDR1 and CDR2 from the germline V gene are LGHNA and YSLEER. Trimming took 1 base from V and 4 from J, leaving 7 bases between them. The CDR3 region is CASSQGLGTGELFF. The CDR3 bases are TGCGCCAGCAGCCAAGGACTAGGCACCGGGGAGCTGTTTTTT.

This clone came up a few times. CDR3 region: CASSYSPVGDYEQYF. In DNA, the CDR3 is TGTGCCAGCAGCTACAGCCCCGTTGGGGATTACGAGCAGTACTTC. The rearrangement joins TRBV7-9 to TRBJ2-7; D uncertain. The CDR3 loop spans 15 amino acids. CDR1 is SEHNR, CDR2 FQNEAQ, per germline (reference sequence). V dropped 4 bases and J dropped 4 bases, with 17 bases sitting between them.

This clone came up a few times. The genes are TRBV9 and TRBJ2-6; D gene ambiguous. The CDR3 is 16 amino acids. Germline V gene sequence: CDR1 SGDLS, CDR2 YYNGEE. V gave up 4 bases and J gave up 0 bases, with 11 bases separating them. CDR3 in DNA: TGTGCCAGCAGCTTCGACGGTAGCTCTGGGGCCAACGTCCTGACTTTC. It translates to CASSFDGSSGANVLTF.

Worth noting for this clone: Other DNA sequences from this sample encode an identical CDR3 as well. The rearrangement uses TRBV27 and TRBJ1-5; D uncertain. Germline V gene lookup returns CDR1 MNHEY and CDR2 SMNVEV (reference sequence). The CDR3 has 13 amino acids. Trimming shortened V by 5 bases and J by 0 bases, and 5 bases separated the two germline ends. This chain's CDR3 is CASSAYSNQPQHF. As DNA, the CDR3 is TGTGCCAGCAGTGCATATAGCAATCAGCCCCAGCATTTT.